A single sample is the source of the 28 T cell receptor beta chains below, sequenced in a study of shared clonotypes between healthy human individuals. Sequencing used immunoSEQ multiplex PCR; TCRdb keeps in-frame clones, though not all of them. Of 1 million to 1.2 million clones listed, 70% to 85% are singletons. Material: memory CD4+ T cells from PBMCs. Subset given: CD45RA-negative fraction. These receptors all come from a man between 18 and 35 years old in good health. Some clones in this sample may be carry-over from other donors' samples.

The rearrangement links TRBV6-1 to TRBJ1-3; D is unresolved. This CDR3 has 16 residues. The germline CDR1 and CDR2 sequences are MNHNS and SASEGT. V was cut by 1 base and J by 2 bases, with 12 bases left in between. In nucleotides, the CDR3 is TGTGCCAGCAGTGAAGGGGCGCCCGGGGCTGGAAACACCATATATTTT. Translating it yields CASSEGAPGAGNTIYF.

This clone was observed once. The V call is TRBV2, the J call TRBJ2-5; D gene uncertain. Looked up from germline, CDR1 is SNHLY and CDR2 is FYNNEI. The CDR3 totals 14 residues. Trimming cost V 4 bases and J 2 bases, with 11 bases left between them. DNA for the CDR3: TGTGCCAGCAGTGGTCCTGGGGAACAAGAGACCCAGTACTTC. This encodes CASSGPGEQETQYF.

This rearrangement joins TRBV19 to TRBJ1-2; 11 bases agree with TRBD1. Germline trimming cut 11 bases from V and 14 bases from J; bases unmatched to any gene: 10. This CDR3 contains 11 residues. Germline CDR1 is LNHDA and CDR2 is SQIVND (reference sequence). The CDR3 spells CAGGQGASVTF. The CDR3, as DNA: TGTGCCGGTGGACAGGGGGCTTCTGTAACCTTC.

The rearrangement links TRBV5-4 to TRBJ2-7; D ambiguous. This CDR3 has 15 amino acids. Germline CDR1 SGHNT, CDR2 YYREEE (reference sequence). V gave up 4 bases and J gave up 2 bases, with 16 bases separating them. CDR3: CASSPLAGAPYEQYF. In DNA, the CDR3 is TGTGCCAGCAGCCCATTAGCCGGAGCACCCTACGAGCAGTACTTC.

This clone was seen a few times. This chain connects TRBV4-2 to TRBJ2-7, with D uncertain. The V end lost 0 bases, the J end lost 6 bases, and 9 bases lay between the germline ends. Germline CDR1 reads LGHNA; CDR2 reads YNFKEQ. This CDR3 contains 13 residues. The CDR3 DNA reads TGTGCCAGCAGCCAAGATGTACAGAGCGAGCAGTACTTC. Amino acid sequence: CASSQDVQSEQYF.

The gene calls are TRBV15 and TRBJ1-1, with D uncertain. Per germline, CDR1 LNHNV and CDR2 YYDKDF (reference sequence). The CDR3 consists of 14 residues. V lost 2 bases and J lost 0, with 7 bases in between. The CDR3 DNA is TGTGCCACCAGCAGATACAGCGTGAACACTGAAGCTTTCTTT. Translated, it gives CATSRYSVNTEAFF. Full variable domain (rest looked up from reference TRBV15 and TRBJ1-1): DAMVIQNPRYQVTQFGKPVTLSCSQTLNHNVMYWYQQKSSQAPKLLFHYYDKDFNNEADTPDNFQSRRPNTSFCFLDIRSPGLGDTAMYLCATSRYSVNTEAFFGQGTRLTVV.

The V and J genes are TRBV7-9 and TRBJ2-1; D is unresolved. The CDR3 totals 16 residues. Germline V gene data show CDR1 as SEHNR and CDR2 as FQNEAQ (reference sequence). The V end was cut by 1 base, the J end by 4 bases, with 14 bases between. The CDR3 loop reads CASSLGASGSYNEQFF. As DNA, the CDR3 is TGTGCCAGCAGCTTAGGTGCGTCAGGTTCGTACAATGAGCAGTTCTTC.

J is TRBJ2-3 and V is TRBV5-1; D not certain. Trimming removed 6 bases from V and 1 base from J, with 12 bases in between. Germline CDR1 and CDR2: SGHRS and YFSETQ. The CDR3 spans 14 residues. Here the CDR3 DNA reads TGCGCCAGCACGGACCATGGCGGCACAGATACGCAGTATTTT. Protein sequence: CASTDHGGTDTQYF.

The chain employs TRBV7-2 and TRBJ2-2; D perhaps matches TRBD2 (5 bases). V shed 4 bases and J shed 6 bases, with 9 bases lying between them. The V gene's germline CDR1 is SGHTA and CDR2 FQGNSA. The CDR3 extends over 13 amino acids. DNA for the CDR3: TGTGCCAGCAGCTCACTAGTATCCGGGGAGCTGTTTTTT. It is translated as CASSSLVSGELFF.

The chain recombines TRBV5-1 with TRBJ1-3, with no clear D. This CDR3 is 13 amino acids long. Trimming left V 4 bases short and J 3 bases short, with 8 bases between. The germline V gene encodes CDR1 SGHRS and CDR2 YFSETQ. This chain's CDR3 is CASSPPVGNTIYF. CDR3 nucleotide sequence: TGCGCCAGCAGCCCTCCCGTTGGAAACACCATATATTTT. The whole variable domain, filled in from reference TRBV5-1 and TRBJ1-3, reads KAGVTQTPRYLIKTRGQQVTLSCSPISGHRSVSWYQQTPGQGLQFLFEYFSETQRNKGNFPGRFSGRQFSNSRSEMNVSTLELGDSALYLCASSPPVGNTIYFGEGSWLTVV.

This clone was observed a handful of times. The chain couples TRBV2 to TRBJ2-6, with D unresolved. CDR1 and CDR2 from the germline V gene are SNHLY and FYNNEI. The CDR3 sequence is 12 residues long. Trimming left V 8 bases short and J 5 bases short, with 7 bases between. CDR3 region: CASAAWANVLTF. CDR3 bases: TGTGCCAGCGCAGCGTGGGCCAACGTCCTGACTTTC.

This chain uses TRBV7-3 with TRBJ1-5; D remains ambiguous. Germline values: CDR1 SGHTA, CDR2 FQGTGA. Trimming removed 2 bases at V and 4 bases at J, with 12 bases between. The CDR3 sequence is 15 residues long. The CDR3 DNA reads TGTGCCAGCAGCTTAGAACCAGGCCTTAATCAGCCCCAGCATTTT. This translates into CASSLEPGLNQPQHF.

CDR3 residues: CASSPPVGRNTGELFF. CDR3 bases: TGTGCCAGCAGCCCACCTGTCGGGAGGAACACCGGGGAGCTGTTTTTT. The rearrangement joins TRBV5-4 to TRBJ2-2; tentatively, D is TRBD2 (6 bases). This CDR3 region has 16 residues. V was cut by 4 bases and J by 1 base, with 14 bases left in between. Germline CDR1 is SGHNT and CDR2 is YYREEE (reference sequence).

This clone was seen just once. The chain links TRBV5-4 to TRBJ2-3; TRBD2 might be the D (6 bases). The CDR3 has 15 amino acids. Germline CDR1 SGHNT, CDR2 YYREEE (reference sequence). Deletions cut 2 bases from V and 5 bases from J, with 15 bases between. CDR3 region: CASSFGTGRLDTQYF. For the CDR3, the DNA is TGTGCCAGCAGCTTCGGGACTGGGAGGCTAGATACGCAGTATTTT.

The V gene is TRBV30, the J gene TRBJ1-2, with TRBD1 as a possible D gene (5 bases). This CDR3 comprises 13 residues. Trimming cost V 4 bases and J 3 bases, with 12 bases left between them. The germline CDR1 and CDR2 sequences are GTSNPN and SVGIG (reference sequence). This CDR3 is CAWTGTEHYGYTF. CDR3 DNA sequence: TGTGCCTGGACCGGGACCGAGCACTATGGCTACACCTTC. The variable domain in full, with the rest retrieved from reference TRBV30 and TRBJ1-2, is SQTIHQWPATLVQPVGSPLSLECTVEGTSNPNLYWYRQAAGRGLQLLFYSVGIGQISSEVPQNLSASRPQDRQFILSSKKLLLSDSGFYLCAWTGTEHYGYTFGSGTRLTVV.

In regard to this clone: The same CDR3 can be traced to other DNA sequences in this sample. J is TRBJ1-2 and V is TRBV29-1, with 8 bases matching TRBD1. The CDR3 runs 14 residues. J was trimmed by 4 bases and V by 1 base; bases with no gene match: 5. Germline V gene lookup returns CDR1 SQVTM and CDR2 ANQGSEA. The CDR3 loop reads CSVEGRGLSYGYTF. The CDR3 DNA is TGCAGCGTTGAAGGCAGGGGGCTGAGCTATGGCTACACCTTC.

The chain joins TRBV11-2 to TRBJ2-5; 7 nucleotides line up with TRBD1. This CDR3 is built from 17 residues. Germline assignment: CDR1 SGHAT and CDR2 FQNNGV. Losses at the gene ends were 5 bases for V and 1 base for J; bases not matched to a gene: 13. The CDR3 reads CASSGYSNRGPQETQYF. The CDR3 DNA is TGTGCCAGCAGCGGATACTCCAACAGGGGACCCCAAGAGACCCAGTACTTC.

Only one count was recorded for this clone. This chain links TRBV2 with TRBJ2-1; D perhaps matches TRBD2 (5 bases). CDR3 length: 13 amino acids. Trimming removed 6 bases from V and 2 bases from J, with 8 bases in between. Per germline, CDR1 SNHLY and CDR2 FYNNEI. The CDR3 sequence: CASRDFTYNEQFF. The CDR3 nucleotides read TGTGCCAGCAGGGACTTCACCTACAATGAGCAGTTCTTC.

As concerns this clone: This likely traces to a read error, being one base from a far larger clone. The V call is TRBV4-1, the J call TRBJ1-3, with 12 bases that match TRBD1. The CDR3 length is 21 residues. Per the germline V gene, CDR1 is MGHRA and CDR2 is YSYEKL. V gave up 4 bases and J gave up 4 bases; unmatched junction bases: 20. CDR3 coding DNA: TGCGCCAGCAGCCCTCGTGAGGGGACAGGGGGCCCGACTGTGTCAGGAAACACCATATATTTT. Translating gives CASSPREGTGGPTVSGNTIYF.

The chain couples TRBV5-6 to TRBJ1-2, with 7 bases matching TRBD1. Trimming cost V 4 bases and J 6 bases; bases outside gene matches: 12. CDR1 SGHDT and CDR2 YYEEEE come from the germline V gene. This CDR3 comprises 15 residues. CDR3 protein: CASSTYFRTGNGYTF. DNA for the CDR3: TGTGCCAGCAGCACTTACTTTCGGACAGGAAATGGCTACACCTTC.

The J gene is TRBJ2-7, the V gene TRBV4-1, with 8 bases aligning to TRBD2. V lost 3 bases and J lost 0; bases outside the gene matches: 10. Per germline, CDR1 MGHRA and CDR2 YSYEKL. The CDR3 length is 17 residues. The CDR3 region is CASSQIPLAELSYEQYF. The CDR3 nucleotides are TGCGCCAGCAGCCAGATCCCACTAGCGGAGCTCTCCTACGAGCAGTACTTC.

The gene calls are TRBV7-9 and TRBJ1-1; D not certain. This CDR3 has 12 amino acids. Trimming shortened V by 8 bases and J by 3 bases, and 10 bases separated the two germline ends. In germline, CDR1 is SEHNR, CDR2 FQNEAQ (reference sequence). The CDR3 nucleotides read TGTGCCAGCGGACCCGCGGACACTGAAGCTTTCTTT. Its translation: CASGPADTEAFF.

CDR3 in amino acids: CASSFRSSTDTQYF. The CDR3, as DNA: TGTGCCAGCAGCTTTAGGTCTAGCACAGATACGCAGTATTTT. This chain links TRBV7-2 with TRBJ2-3, with D unresolved. This CDR3 has 14 residues. The V gene lost 3 bases and the J gene lost 0 bases, with 7 bases spanning the gap. Germline-derived CDR1 and CDR2 are SGHTA and FQGNSA.

The gene calls are TRBV6-1 and TRBJ2-5; maybe TRBD1 (5 bases). The CDR3 has 14 residues. Trimming shortened V by 6 bases and J by 5 bases, and 16 bases separated the two germline ends. From germline, CDR1 is MNHNS and CDR2 SASEGT. In DNA form, the CDR3 reads TGTGCCAGCAGGATGACAGCCCCTGAGGAGACCCAGTACTTC. Translation: CASRMTAPEETQYF.

The chain employs TRBV27 and TRBJ1-2; 7 bases are shared with TRBD1. CDR1 and CDR2 (germline): MNHEY, SMNVEV (reference sequence). CDR3 size: 12 residues. Trimming cost V 8 bases and J 7 bases; bases outside gene matches: 7. CDR3 protein: CASRGRGPGYTF. The CDR3 nucleotides read TGTGCCAGCCGGGGGAGGGGGCCTGGCTACACCTTC.

The chain employs TRBV28 and TRBJ2-6; TRBD2 is a possible D gene (7 bases). V dropped 6 bases and J dropped 0 bases, with 18 bases sitting between them. The CDR3 spans 18 residues. Germline assignment: CDR1 MDHEN and CDR2 SYDVKM. CDR3: CASSTWGGAPSGANVLTF. The DNA of the CDR3 is TGTGCCAGCAGCACCTGGGGGGGGGCTCCCTCTGGGGCCAACGTCCTGACTTTC. Filled out from reference TRBV28 and TRBJ2-6, the complete variable domain reads DVKVTQSSRYLVKRTGEKVFLECVQDMDHENMFWYRQDPGLGLRLIYFSYDVKMKEKGDIPEGYSVSREKKERFSLILESASTNQTSMYLCASSTWGGAPSGANVLTFGAGSRLTVL.

The chain has TRBV10-3 and TRBJ2-7; 8 bases map to TRBD1. Trimming took 6 bases from V and 5 from J; bases not matched to a gene: 6. Germline lookup yields CDR1 ENHRY and CDR2 SYGVKD. There are 13 residues in the CDR3. The CDR3 region has the DNA TGTGCCATCAGCCCAGACAGGGGCCACGAGCAGTACTTC. Translated, it gives CAISPDRGHEQYF.

As concerns this clone: This specimen includes other DNA sequences encoding the same CDR3. The chain joins TRBV29-1 to TRBJ2-5; the D gene is possibly TRBD1 (5 bases). The CDR3 length is 14 residues. Germline CDR1 SQVTM, CDR2 ANQGSEA. Trimming stripped 5 bases from V and 4 bases from J, with 17 bases between. CDR3 coding DNA: TGCAGCGTTTCCGGAGAAGGGGTCCCAGAGACCCAGTACTTC. Amino acid sequence: CSVSGEGVPETQYF.